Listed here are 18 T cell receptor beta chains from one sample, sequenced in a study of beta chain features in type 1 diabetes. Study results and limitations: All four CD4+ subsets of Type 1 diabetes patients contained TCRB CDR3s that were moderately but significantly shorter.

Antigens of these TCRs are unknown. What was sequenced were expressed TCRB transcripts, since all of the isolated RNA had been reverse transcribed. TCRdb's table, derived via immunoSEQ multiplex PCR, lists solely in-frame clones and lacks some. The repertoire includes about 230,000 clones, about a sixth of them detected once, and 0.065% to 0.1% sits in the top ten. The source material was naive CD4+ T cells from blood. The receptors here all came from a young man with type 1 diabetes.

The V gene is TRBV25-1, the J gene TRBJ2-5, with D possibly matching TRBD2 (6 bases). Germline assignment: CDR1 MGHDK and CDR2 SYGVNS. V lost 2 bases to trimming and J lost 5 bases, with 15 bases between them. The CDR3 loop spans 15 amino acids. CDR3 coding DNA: TGTGCCAGCAGTGAAGCGGGACCTGGGAGGGAGACCCAGTACTTC. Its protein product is CASSEAGPGRETQYF.

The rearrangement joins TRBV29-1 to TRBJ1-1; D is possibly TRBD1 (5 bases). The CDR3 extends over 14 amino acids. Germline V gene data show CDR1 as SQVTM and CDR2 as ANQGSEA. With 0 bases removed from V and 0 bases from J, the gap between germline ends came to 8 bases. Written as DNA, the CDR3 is TGCAGCGTTGAAGATGGGGGGATGAACACTGAAGCTTTCTTT. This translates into CSVEDGGMNTEAFF.

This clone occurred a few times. CDR3 nucleotide sequence: TGTGCCAGTAGTGACTTGGGTCCACTGGAGACCCAGTACTTC. Translation: CASSDLGPLETQYF. The chain combines TRBV19 with TRBJ2-5; D unclear. Germline CDR1 is LNHDA and CDR2 is SQIVND (reference sequence). This CDR3 spans 14 amino acids. Between the trimmed V and J ends, which lost 5 bases and 5 bases, there was a span of 15 bases.

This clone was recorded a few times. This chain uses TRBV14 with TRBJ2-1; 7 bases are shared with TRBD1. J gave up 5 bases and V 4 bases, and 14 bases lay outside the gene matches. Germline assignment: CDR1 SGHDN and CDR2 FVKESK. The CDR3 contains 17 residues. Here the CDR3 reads CASSLPNPGQPDNEQFF. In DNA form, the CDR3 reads TGTGCCAGCAGCCTCCCGAATCCGGGACAGCCAGACAATGAGCAGTTCTTC.

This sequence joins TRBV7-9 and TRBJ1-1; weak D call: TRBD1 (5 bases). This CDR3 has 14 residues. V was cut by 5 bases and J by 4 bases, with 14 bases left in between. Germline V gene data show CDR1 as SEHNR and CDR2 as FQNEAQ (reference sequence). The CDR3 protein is CASSTHGGGTEAFF. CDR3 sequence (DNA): TGTGCCAGCAGCACCCACGGGGGAGGCACTGAAGCTTTCTTT. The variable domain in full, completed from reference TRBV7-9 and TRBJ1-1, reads DTGVSQNPRHKITKRGQNVTFRCDPISEHNRLYWYRQTLGQGPEFLTYFQNEAQLEKSRLLSDRFSAERPKGSFSTLEIQRTEQGDSAMYLCASSTHGGGTEAFFGQGTRLTVV.

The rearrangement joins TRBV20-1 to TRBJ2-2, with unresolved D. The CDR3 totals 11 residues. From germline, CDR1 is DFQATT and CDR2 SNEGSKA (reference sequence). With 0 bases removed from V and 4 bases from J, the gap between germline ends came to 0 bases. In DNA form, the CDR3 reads TGCAGTGCTAGAGACACCGGGGAGCTGTTTTTT. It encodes CSARDTGELFF.

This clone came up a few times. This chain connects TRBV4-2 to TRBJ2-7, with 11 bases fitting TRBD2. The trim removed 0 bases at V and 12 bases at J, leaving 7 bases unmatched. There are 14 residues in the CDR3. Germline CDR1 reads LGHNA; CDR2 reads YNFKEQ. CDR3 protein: CASSQEPSGRRLYF. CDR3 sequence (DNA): TGTGCCAGCAGCCAAGAACCTAGCGGGAGGAGGTTGTACTTC.

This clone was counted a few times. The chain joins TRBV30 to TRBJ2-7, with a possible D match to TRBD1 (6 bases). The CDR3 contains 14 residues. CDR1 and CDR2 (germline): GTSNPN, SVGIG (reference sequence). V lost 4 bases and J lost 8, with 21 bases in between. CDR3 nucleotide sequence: TGTGCCTGGAATCCCTCGGGACAACAACGTAAGCAGTACTTC. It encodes CAWNPSGQQRKQYF.

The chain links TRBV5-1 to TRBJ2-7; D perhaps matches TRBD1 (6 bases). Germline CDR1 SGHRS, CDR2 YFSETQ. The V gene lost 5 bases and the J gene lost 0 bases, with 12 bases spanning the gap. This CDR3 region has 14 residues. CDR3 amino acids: CASSPDSFSYEQYF. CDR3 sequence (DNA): TGCGCCAGCAGTCCGGACAGTTTCTCCTACGAGCAGTACTTC.

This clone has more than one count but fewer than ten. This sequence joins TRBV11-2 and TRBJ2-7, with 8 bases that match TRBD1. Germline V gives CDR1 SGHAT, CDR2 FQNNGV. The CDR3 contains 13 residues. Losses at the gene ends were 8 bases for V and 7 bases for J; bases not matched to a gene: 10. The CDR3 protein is CASSGTGVGEQYF. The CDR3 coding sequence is TGTGCCAGCTCCGGGACAGGAGTTGGTGAGCAGTACTTC.

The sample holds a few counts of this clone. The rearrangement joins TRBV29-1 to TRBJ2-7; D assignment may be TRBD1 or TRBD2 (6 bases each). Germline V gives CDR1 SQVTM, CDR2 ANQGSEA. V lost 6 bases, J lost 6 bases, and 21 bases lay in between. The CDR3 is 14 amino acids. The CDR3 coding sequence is TGCAGCGTGCAACCCGTGGAGGGGGTAGGCGAGCAGTACTTC. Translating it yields CSVQPVEGVGEQYF.

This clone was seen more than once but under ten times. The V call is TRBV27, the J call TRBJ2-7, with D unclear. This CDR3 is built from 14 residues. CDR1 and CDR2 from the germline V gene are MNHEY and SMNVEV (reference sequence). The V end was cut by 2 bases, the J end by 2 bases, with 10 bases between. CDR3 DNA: TGTGCCAGCAGTTTAAAGCCAGGCACCTACGAGCAGTACTTC. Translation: CASSLKPGTYEQYF.

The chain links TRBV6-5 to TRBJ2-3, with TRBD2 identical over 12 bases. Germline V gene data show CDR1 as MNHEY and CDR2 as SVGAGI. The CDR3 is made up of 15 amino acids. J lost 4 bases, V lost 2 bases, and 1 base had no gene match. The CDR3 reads CASSYRLAGADTQYF. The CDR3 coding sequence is TGTGCCAGCAGTTACCGACTAGCGGGGGCAGATACGCAGTATTTT.

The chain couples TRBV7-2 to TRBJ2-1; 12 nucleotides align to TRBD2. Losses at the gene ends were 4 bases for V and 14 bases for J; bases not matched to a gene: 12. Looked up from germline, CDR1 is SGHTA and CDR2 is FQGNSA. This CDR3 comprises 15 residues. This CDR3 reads CASSSGTSGSLGKFF. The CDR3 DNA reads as TGTGCCAGCAGCTCCGGGACTAGCGGGTCCCTCGGCAAGTTCTTC.

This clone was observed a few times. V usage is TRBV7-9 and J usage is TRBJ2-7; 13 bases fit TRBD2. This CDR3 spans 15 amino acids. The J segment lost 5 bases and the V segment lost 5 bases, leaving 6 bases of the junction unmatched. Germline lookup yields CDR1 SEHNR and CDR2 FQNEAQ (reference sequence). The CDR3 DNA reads TGTGCCAGCAGCCCAAGACTAGCGGGAGGTCACGAGCAGTACTTC. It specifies CASSPRLAGGHEQYF.

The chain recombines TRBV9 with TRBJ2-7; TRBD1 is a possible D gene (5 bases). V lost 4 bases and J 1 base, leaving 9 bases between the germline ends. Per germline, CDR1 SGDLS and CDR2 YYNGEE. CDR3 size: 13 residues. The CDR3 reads CASSPDSSYEQYF. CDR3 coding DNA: TGTGCCAGCAGCCCCGACAGTTCCTACGAGCAGTACTTC.

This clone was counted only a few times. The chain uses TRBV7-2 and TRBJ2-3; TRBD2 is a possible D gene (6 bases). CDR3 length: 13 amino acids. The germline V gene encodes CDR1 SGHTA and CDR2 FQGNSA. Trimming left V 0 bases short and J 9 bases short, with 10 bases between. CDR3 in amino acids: CASSLAYRETQYF. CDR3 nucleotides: TGTGCCAGCAGCTTAGCGTACCGGGAGACGCAGTATTTT. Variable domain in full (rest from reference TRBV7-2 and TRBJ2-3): GAGVSQSPSNKVTEKGKDVELRCDPISGHTALYWYRQSLGQGLEFLIYFQGNSAPDKSGLPSDRFSAERTGGSVSTLTIQRTQQEDSAVYLCASSLAYRETQYFGPGTRLTVL.

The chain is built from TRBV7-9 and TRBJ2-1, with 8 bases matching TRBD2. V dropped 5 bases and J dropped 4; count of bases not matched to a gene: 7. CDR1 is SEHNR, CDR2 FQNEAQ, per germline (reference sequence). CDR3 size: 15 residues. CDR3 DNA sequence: TGTGCCAGCAGCCCGAGCGTAGCGGGGTACAATGAGCAGTTCTTC. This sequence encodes CASSPSVAGYNEQFF.